Listed below are T cell receptor beta chains from one sample, sequenced in a study of blood T cell repertoires in COVID-19. Sequencing used immunoSEQ multiplex PCR; TCRdb keeps in-frame clones, though not all of them. This table holds 200,000 to 250,000 clones, about 79% found once. Specimen: PBMCs or T cells enriched from blood (not recorded which). The receptors were sampled from a woman aged 60-70 years who had recovered from COVID-19. The CDR3 runs from the conserved cysteine through the conserved F or W. A D gene is named only where the DNA matches it firmly. For some rows the clone size is stated as once, few or many, or as a class when expanded; others skip it.

d_call j_call clone_size v_call cdr3_aa cdr3_nt
NA TRBJ1-1 NA TRBV29-1 CSVAPFVSRGFFF TGCAGCGTTGCTCCCTTCGTCTCCAGGGGATTCTTCTTT
TRBD2 TRBJ2-7 NA TRBV7-3 CASSPGGRGEQYF TGTGCCAGCAGCCCGGGGGGGCGGGGAGAGCAGTACTTC
NA TRBJ2-3 NA TRBV5-1 CASSLDGVGTDTQYF TGCGCCAGCAGCTTAGACGGGGTGGGGACAGATACGCAGTATTTT
TRBD2 TRBJ2-7 once TRBV5-1 CASRRELAGGYEQYF TGCGCCAGCAGGAGGGAACTAGCGGGGGGCTACGAGCAGTACTTC
NA TRBJ1-2 NA TRBV3-1/TRBV3-2 CASSARGRERGYTF TGTGCCAGCAGCGCGAGAGGGCGGGAGCGTGGCTACACCTTC
NA TRBJ1-3 few TRBV19 CASSALGEGNTIYF TGTGCCAGTAGTGCCTTGGGCGAAGGAAACACCATATATTTT
NA TRBJ1-6 few TRBV27 CASSQFRGQYNSPLHF TGTGCCAGCAGCCAATTCCGTGGACAGTATAATTCACCCCTCCACTTT
TRBD1 TRBJ1-4 NA TRBV5-4 CASSSSLLGTGDEKLFF TGTGCCAGCAGCTCTAGTTTACTCGGGACAGGGGACGAAAAACTGTTTTTT
NA TRBJ2-4 few TRBV3-1/TRBV3-2 CASSQGGEKNIQYF TGTGCCAGCAGCCAAGGCGGCGAGAAAAACATTCAGTACTTC
TRBD1 TRBJ1-2 NA TRBV11-2 CASSLVRGRSDGYTF TGTGCCAGCAGCTTAGTTAGGGGGCGCTCAGATGGCTACACCTTC
NA TRBJ2-3 many TRBV19 CASSRVTDTQYF TGTGCCAGTAGCAGGGTCACAGATACGCAGTATTTT
NA TRBJ1-4 NA TRBV19 CASSIDGRPNEKLFF TGTGCCAGTAGTATAGATGGGCGTCCGAATGAAAAACTGTTTTTT
TRBD1 TRBJ1-2 NA TRBV5-6 CASSQRGQGRYGYTF TGTGCCAGCAGCCAACGAGGACAGGGTCGCTATGGCTACACCTTC
TRBD1 TRBJ1-2 NA TRBV27 CASSFWDREGYTF TGTGCCAGCAGTTTCTGGGACAGGGAAGGCTACACCTTC
TRBD1 TRBJ2-7 NA TRBV5-4 CASSLATGGYYEQYF TGTGCCAGCAGCTTGGCAACAGGGGGCTACTACGAGCAGTACTTC
NA TRBJ2-7 few TRBV19 CASSRGAASYEQYF TGTGCCAGTAGTCGCGGGGCGGCTTCCTACGAGCAGTACTTC
TRBD2 TRBJ2-1 few TRBV3-1/TRBV3-2 CASSQGLAGYSGHEQFF TGTGCCAGCAGCCAAGGGCTAGCGGGATACTCAGGCCATGAGCAGTTCTTC
NA TRBJ1-1 NA TRBV7-9 CASSLDGRRTEAFF TGTGCCAGCAGCTTAGATGGGCGCCGAACTGAAGCTTTCTTT
NA TRBJ1-1 NA TRBV9 CASSEGVGLGTEAFF TGTGCCAGCAGCGAGGGGGTGGGGCTAGGCACTGAAGCTTTCTTT
TRBD1 TRBJ1-2 NA TRBV29-1 CSGGGLGGGDYTF TGCAGCGGCGGCGGTTTAGGGGGCGGCGACTACACCTTC
TRBD1 TRBJ1-6 NA TRBV7-8 CASSVTGLSYNSPLHF TGTGCCAGCAGCGTGACAGGGCTCTCCTATAATTCACCCCTCCACTTT
TRBD1 TRBJ1-4 few TRBV6-1 CASSEGGGTGPNEKLFF TGTGCCAGCAGTGAAGGGGGGGGGACAGGGCCTAATGAAAAACTGTTTTTT
TRBD2 TRBJ2-3 NA TRBV3-1/TRBV3-2 CASSPTSTSTDTQYF TGTGCCAGCAGCCCGACTAGCACTAGCACAGATACGCAGTATTTT
NA TRBJ2-7 few TRBV19 CASSDRRGEQYF TGTGCCAGTAGCGATAGAAGGGGCGAGCAGTACTTC
NA TRBJ1-3 NA TRBV5-1 CASSQTAFSGNTIYF TGCGCCAGCAGCCAGACAGCCTTCTCTGGAAACACCATATATTTT
NA TRBJ2-7 once TRBV7-8 CASSLAPGQAYEQYF TGTGCCAGCAGCTTAGCGCCAGGGCAAGCCTACGAGCAGTACTTC
NA TRBJ1-1 NA TRBV5-6 CASSFGGMNTEAFF TGTGCCAGCAGCTTTGGAGGGATGAACACTGAAGCTTTCTTT
TRBD1 TRBJ1-3 NA TRBV5-1 CASSWTGAGNTIYF TGCGCCAGCAGCTGGACAGGGGCTGGAAACACCATATATTTT
TRBD2 TRBJ2-5 NA TRBV4-3 CASSRLTSGKETQYF TGCGCCAGCAGCCGCCTGACTAGCGGCAAAGAGACCCAGTACTTC
NA TRBJ1-3 NA TRBV6-6 CASSSQEGAGGNTIYF TGTGCCAGCAGTTCACAGGAGGGCGCGGGGGGAAACACCATATATTTT
TRBD1 TRBJ1-5 NA TRBV10-3 CAISESMGQNDNQPQHF TGTGCCATCAGTGAGTCGATGGGACAGAACGACAATCAGCCCCAGCATTTT
NA TRBJ2-3 NA TRBV7-6 CASSLRGGPSTDTQYF TGTGCCAGCAGCTTAAGGGGGGGGCCGAGCACAGATACGCAGTATTTT
NA TRBJ1-1 NA TRBV18 CASSPSEFSMNTEAFF TGTGCCAGCTCACCTTCAGAATTTTCAATGAACACTGAAGCTTTCTTT
TRBD2 TRBJ2-1 NA TRBV7-9 CASSLGVAGENEQFF TGTGCCAGCAGCTTAGGGGTAGCGGGAGAAAATGAGCAGTTCTTC
NA TRBJ2-1 NA TRBV2 CASSDTGYNEQFF TGTGCCAGCAGTGATACAGGCTACAATGAGCAGTTCTTC
NA TRBJ2-1 few TRBV14 CASSQGQQSYNEQFF TGTGCCAGCAGCCAAGGACAACAATCCTACAATGAGCAGTTCTTC
NA TRBJ2-1 NA TRBV5-4 CASSSGLYNEQFF TGTGCCAGCAGCTCTGGACTGTACAATGAGCAGTTCTTC
NA TRBJ1-4 NA TRBV27 CASSPTGFNNEKLFF TGTGCCAGCAGCCCTACGGGATTCAACAATGAAAAACTGTTTTTT
TRBD1 TRBJ2-3 NA TRBV24-1 CATSDSTGGPDTQYF TGTGCCACCAGTGATTCGACAGGGGGCCCAGATACGCAGTATTTT
NA TRBJ2-5 NA TRBV7-8 CASSLVRGREETQYF TGTGCCAGCAGCTTAGTCAGGGGAAGAGAAGAGACCCAGTACTTC
TRBD1 TRBJ2-1 few TRBV5-1 CASSLGQGARNEQFF TGCGCCAGCAGCTTGGGACAGGGGGCAAGGAATGAGCAGTTCTTC
TRBD1 TRBJ2-7 NA TRBV15 CATSSPGTGIYEQYF TGTGCCACCAGCAGCCCCGGGACAGGGATTTACGAGCAGTACTTC
TRBD1 TRBJ2-5 NA TRBV29-1 CSVGQGRETQYF TGCAGCGTTGGACAGGGGCGAGAGACCCAGTACTTC
TRBD1 TRBJ2-7 NA TRBV7-9 CASSLDLTGYSYEQYF TGTGCCAGCAGCTTAGACCTGACAGGGTACTCCTACGAGCAGTACTTC
NA TRBJ2-3 NA TRBV5-6 CASSLVVGGTDTQYF TGTGCCAGCAGCTTGGTGGTGGGAGGCACAGATACGCAGTATTTT
NA TRBJ2-1 NA TRBV29-1 CSVEDPERNSYNEQFF TGCAGCGTTGAAGATCCAGAGCGGAACTCCTACAATGAGCAGTTCTTC
NA TRBJ2-5 few TRBV13 CASSTRRHQETQYF TGTGCCAGCAGCACTCGGAGGCATCAAGAGACCCAGTACTTC
TRBD1 TRBJ2-7 NA TRBV7-9 CASSFGQGSITYEQYF TGTGCCAGCAGTTTCGGACAGGGGAGTATAACCTACGAGCAGTACTTC
NA TRBJ1-4 NA TRBV11-2 CASSLFNKLNEKLFF TGTGCCAGCAGCTTATTCAACAAACTAAATGAAAAACTGTTTTTT